These T cell receptor beta chains were read from a single sample in a study of blood T cell repertoires in COVID-19. The protocol was immunoSEQ multiplex PCR, while the TCRdb copy is restricted to in-frame clones and leaves out a portion. The sample has approximately 530,000 clones; roughly 91% are singletons. The sample comprised peripheral blood. These receptors all come from a woman in her fifties or sixties with COVID-19, enrolled during active disease. The CDR3 runs from the conserved cysteine through the conserved F or W. The order of the fields is CDR3 length, V gene, J gene, clone size, D gene, CDR3 DNA, CDR3 protein. D genes are given only for firm matches. Some rows have no size entry. The others give once, few or many, or a class for an expanded clone.

len: 15
v_gene: TRBV5-6
j_gene: TRBJ1-5
abundance: .
d_gene: .
CDR3nt: TGTGCCAGCAGCTTAGGCAGGGGTAGCAATCAGCCCCAGCATTTT
CDR3aa: CASSLGRGSNQPQHF

len: 12
v_gene: TRBV12-3/TRBV12-4
j_gene: TRBJ2-2
abundance: .
d_gene: .
CDR3nt: TGTGCCAGCAGTTTTCTCACCGGGGAGCTGTTTTTT
CDR3aa: CASSFLTGELFF

len: 13
v_gene: TRBV5-1
j_gene: TRBJ2-7
abundance: .
d_gene: .
CDR3nt: TGCGCCAGCTCTATGGGGCGCTTGAACGAGCAGTACTTC
CDR3aa: CASSMGRLNEQYF

len: 16
v_gene: TRBV11-2
j_gene: TRBJ1-4
abundance: .
d_gene: .
CDR3nt: TGTGCCAGCAGCTCATCATGGCAGGCCTCTAATGAAAAACTGTTTTTT
CDR3aa: CASSSSWQASNEKLFF

len: 14
v_gene: TRBV11-3
j_gene: TRBJ2-3
abundance: .
d_gene: .
CDR3nt: TGTGCCAGCAGCTTGGTCGGGGAAACAGATACGCAGTATTTT
CDR3aa: CASSLVGETDTQYF

len: 14
v_gene: TRBV6-5
j_gene: TRBJ1-2
abundance: .
d_gene: .
CDR3nt: TGTGCCAGCAGGGGAAGTGGAGGGAGCTATGGCTACACCTTC
CDR3aa: CASRGSGGSYGYTF

len: 14
v_gene: TRBV6-6
j_gene: TRBJ1-1
abundance: .
d_gene: TRBD1
CDR3nt: TGTGCCAGCAGCCGGGACAGGGGCAACACTGAAGCTTTCTTT
CDR3aa: CASSRDRGNTEAFF

len: 13
v_gene: TRBV10-3
j_gene: TRBJ2-5
abundance: .
d_gene: .
CDR3nt: TGTGCCATCAGCCCAGGGGCCCAAGAGACCCAGTACTTC
CDR3aa: CAISPGAQETQYF

len: 13
v_gene: TRBV30
j_gene: TRBJ1-6
abundance: once
d_gene: .
CDR3nt: TGTGCCTGGAGGGGGGGTTATAATTCACCCCTCCACTTT
CDR3aa: CAWRGGYNSPLHF

len: 14
v_gene: TRBV11-2
j_gene: TRBJ2-7
abundance: .
d_gene: .
CDR3nt: TGTGCCAGCAGCTTAGGAGGGTTAACCTACGAGCAGTACTTC
CDR3aa: CASSLGGLTYEQYF

len: 14
v_gene: TRBV7-9
j_gene: TRBJ2-7
abundance: .
d_gene: .
CDR3nt: TGTGCCAGCAGCTCCGGGGGTATAGCCTACGAGCAGTACTTC
CDR3aa: CASSSGGIAYEQYF

len: 15
v_gene: TRBV30
j_gene: TRBJ2-3
abundance: .
d_gene: .
CDR3nt: TGTGCCTGGAGTGTTGGGCTTTCGGATTCAGATACGCAGTATTTT
CDR3aa: CAWSVGLSDSDTQYF

len: 15
v_gene: TRBV7-2
j_gene: TRBJ1-1
abundance: .
d_gene: .
CDR3nt: TGTGCCAGCAGCCTAGCGGCAGGGTTCGGCGCTGAAGCTTTCTTT
CDR3aa: CASSLAAGFGAEAFF

len: 16
v_gene: TRBV5-5
j_gene: TRBJ1-2
abundance: .
d_gene: TRBD1
CDR3nt: TGTGCCAGCAGCTTGGACTGGGACAGGGGAGCGGATGGCTACACCTTC
CDR3aa: CASSLDWDRGADGYTF

len: 16
v_gene: TRBV10-3
j_gene: TRBJ2-7
abundance: .
d_gene: TRBD2
CDR3nt: TGTGCCATCAGTGAGGGGCCAGCGGGGAACTCCTACGAGCAGTACTTC
CDR3aa: CAISEGPAGNSYEQYF

len: 16
v_gene: TRBV5-4
j_gene: TRBJ2-1
abundance: once
d_gene: .
CDR3nt: TGTGCCAGCACCCAAAAAATTTCATCGGTTGACAATGAGCAGTTCTTC
CDR3aa: CASTQKISSVDNEQFF

len: 16
v_gene: TRBV18
j_gene: TRBJ1-3
abundance: once
d_gene: .
CDR3nt: TGTGCCAGCTCACACGGCCGGAGCGACTCTGGAAACACCATATATTTT
CDR3aa: CASSHGRSDSGNTIYF

len: 13
v_gene: TRBV19
j_gene: TRBJ2-7
abundance: few
d_gene: .
CDR3nt: TGTGCCAGTAGGGACTTGCAGAGTTACGAGCAGTACTTC
CDR3aa: CASRDLQSYEQYF

len: 13
v_gene: TRBV28
j_gene: TRBJ1-1
abundance: .
d_gene: .
CDR3nt: TGTGCCAGCACCATGACCTTGGGAGGCGAAGCTTTCTTT
CDR3aa: CASTMTLGGEAFF

len: 15
v_gene: TRBV4-1
j_gene: TRBJ2-7
abundance: .
d_gene: TRBD2
CDR3nt: TGCGCCAGCAGCCAGTTGGCGGGGGGGCCCTACGAGCAGTACTTC
CDR3aa: CASSQLAGGPYEQYF

len: 13
v_gene: TRBV19
j_gene: TRBJ1-1
abundance: .
d_gene: .
CDR3nt: TGTGCCAGTAGTATATCAGAGAACACTGAAGCTTTCTTT
CDR3aa: CASSISENTEAFF

len: 14
v_gene: TRBV6-5
j_gene: TRBJ2-2
abundance: .
d_gene: TRBD2
CDR3nt: TGTGCCAGCAGTTGGGGGACTACCACCGGGGAGCTGTTTTTT
CDR3aa: CASSWGTTTGELFF

len: 13
v_gene: TRBV19
j_gene: TRBJ2-7
abundance: .
d_gene: .
CDR3nt: TGTGCCAGTAGTCCTCGAGACAGCTACGAGCAGTACTTC
CDR3aa: CASSPRDSYEQYF

len: 15
v_gene: TRBV5-4
j_gene: TRBJ1-1
abundance: once
d_gene: TRBD1
CDR3nt: TGTGCCAGCAGCGGCGGACAGGGGACCGACACTGAAGCTTTCTTT
CDR3aa: CASSGGQGTDTEAFF

len: 15
v_gene: TRBV11-2
j_gene: TRBJ1-5
abundance: .
d_gene: .
CDR3nt: TGTGCCAGCAGCTCCTCTCTAGACGGATATCAGCCCCAGCATTTT
CDR3aa: CASSSSLDGYQPQHF

len: 12
v_gene: TRBV6-5
j_gene: TRBJ1-2
abundance: .
d_gene: TRBD1
CDR3nt: TGTGCCAGCAGTTTCGACAGGGTAGGCTACACCTTC
CDR3aa: CASSFDRVGYTF

len: 15
v_gene: TRBV6-2/TRBV6-3
j_gene: TRBJ1-6
abundance: .
d_gene: .
CDR3nt: TGTGCCAGCAGCTCCGACAGGAACGATAATTCACCCCTCCACTTT
CDR3aa: CASSSDRNDNSPLHF

len: 15
v_gene: TRBV6-4
j_gene: TRBJ1-1
abundance: .
d_gene: .
CDR3nt: TGTGCCAGCAGTGAAGAGGGAGGGCAGAACACTGAAGCTTTCTTT
CDR3aa: CASSEEGGQNTEAFF

len: 13
v_gene: TRBV24-1
j_gene: TRBJ2-5
abundance: .
d_gene: .
CDR3nt: TGTGCCACCAGTACTCCGACCGGGGAGACCCAGTACTTC
CDR3aa: CATSTPTGETQYF

len: 9
v_gene: TRBV10-3
j_gene: TRBJ2-1
abundance: few
d_gene: .
CDR3nt: TGTGCCATCACCGATGAGCAGTTCTTC
CDR3aa: CAITDEQFF

len: 13
v_gene: TRBV19
j_gene: TRBJ2-7
abundance: .
d_gene: .
CDR3nt: TGTGCCAGTAGTTCACAGGGTGCCCACGAGCAGTACTTC
CDR3aa: CASSSQGAHEQYF

len: 13
v_gene: TRBV5-1
j_gene: TRBJ1-3
abundance: few
d_gene: .
CDR3nt: TGCGCCAGCAGCTTTACAGACGGAAACACCATATATTTT
CDR3aa: CASSFTDGNTIYF

len: 13
v_gene: TRBV5-5
j_gene: TRBJ1-2
abundance: .
d_gene: .
CDR3nt: TGTGCCAGCACCCCTAGGGAGACCGGTGGCTACACCTTC
CDR3aa: CASTPRETGGYTF

len: 15
v_gene: TRBV6-5
j_gene: TRBJ1-1
abundance: .
d_gene: TRBD1
CDR3nt: TGTGCCAGCGAGCGAGGACAGGGGGCTCTCGCTGAAGCTTTCTTT
CDR3aa: CASERGQGALAEAFF

len: 16
v_gene: TRBV5-6
j_gene: TRBJ2-3
abundance: .
d_gene: TRBD2
CDR3nt: TGTGCCAGCAGCCTAAAACAAGCGGGGGGAACAGATACGCAGTATTTT
CDR3aa: CASSLKQAGGTDTQYF

len: 16
v_gene: TRBV19
j_gene: TRBJ1-2
abundance: .
d_gene: .
CDR3nt: TGTGCCAGTAGCCAATTTCCCGTCTCGACCGGGTATGGCTACACCTTC
CDR3aa: CASSQFPVSTGYGYTF

len: 13
v_gene: TRBV2
j_gene: TRBJ1-6
abundance: .
d_gene: TRBD1
CDR3nt: TGTGCCAGCATAGGGACAGCCAATTCACCCCTCCACTTT
CDR3aa: CASIGTANSPLHF